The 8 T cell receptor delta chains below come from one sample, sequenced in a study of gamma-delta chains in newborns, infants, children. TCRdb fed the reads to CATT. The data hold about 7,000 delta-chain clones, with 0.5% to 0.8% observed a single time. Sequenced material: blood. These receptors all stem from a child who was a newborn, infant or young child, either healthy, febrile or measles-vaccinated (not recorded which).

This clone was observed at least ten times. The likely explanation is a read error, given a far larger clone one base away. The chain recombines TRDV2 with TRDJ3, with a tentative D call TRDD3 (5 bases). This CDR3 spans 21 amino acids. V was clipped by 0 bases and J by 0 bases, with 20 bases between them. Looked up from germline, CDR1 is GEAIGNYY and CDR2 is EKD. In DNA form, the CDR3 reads TGTGCCTGTGACACCGTCACCCCGCGGGGGTTAGGCTCCTGGGACACCCGACAGATGTTTTTC. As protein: CACDTVTPRGLGSWDTRQMFF.

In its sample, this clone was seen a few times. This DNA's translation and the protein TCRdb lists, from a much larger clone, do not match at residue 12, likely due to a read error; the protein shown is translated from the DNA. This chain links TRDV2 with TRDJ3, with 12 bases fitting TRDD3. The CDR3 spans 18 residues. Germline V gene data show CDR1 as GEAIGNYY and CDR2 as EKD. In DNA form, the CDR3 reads TGTGCCTGTGACACCGTACTGGGGGATACCTGGTACACCCGACAGATGTTTTTC. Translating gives CACDTVLGDTWYTRQMFF.

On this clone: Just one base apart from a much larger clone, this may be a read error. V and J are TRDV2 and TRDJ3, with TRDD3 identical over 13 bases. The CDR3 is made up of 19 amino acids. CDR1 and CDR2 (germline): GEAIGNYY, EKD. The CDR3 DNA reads TGTGCCAGTGACGGGGTACTGGGGGATACGTACTGGGACACCCGACAGATGTTTTTC. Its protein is CASDGVLGDTYWDTRQMFF.

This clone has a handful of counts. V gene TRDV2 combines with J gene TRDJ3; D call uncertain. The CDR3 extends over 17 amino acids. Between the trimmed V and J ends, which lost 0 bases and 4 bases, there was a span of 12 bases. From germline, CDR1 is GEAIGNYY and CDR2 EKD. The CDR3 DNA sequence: TGTGCCTGTGACACCGTACCGTCTGGTTGGGACACCCGACAGATGTTTTTC. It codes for CACDTVPSGWDTRQMFF.

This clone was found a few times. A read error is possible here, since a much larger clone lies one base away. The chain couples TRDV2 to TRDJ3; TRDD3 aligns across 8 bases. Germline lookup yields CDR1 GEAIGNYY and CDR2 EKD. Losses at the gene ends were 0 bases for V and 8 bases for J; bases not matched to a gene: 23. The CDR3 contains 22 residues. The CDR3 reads CACDTVGDRTGESKVNTRQMFF. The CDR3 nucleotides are TGTGCCTGTGACACCGTGGGGGATCGGACTGGGGAATCAAAAGTGAACACCCGACAGATGTTTTTC.

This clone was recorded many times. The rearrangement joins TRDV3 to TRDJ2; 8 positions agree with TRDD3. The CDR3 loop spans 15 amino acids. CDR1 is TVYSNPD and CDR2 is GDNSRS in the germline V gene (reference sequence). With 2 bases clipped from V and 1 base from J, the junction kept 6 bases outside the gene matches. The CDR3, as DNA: TGTGCCTTTGTTACTGGGGGGGATTTGACAGCACAACTCTTCTTT. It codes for CAFVTGGDLTAQLFF.

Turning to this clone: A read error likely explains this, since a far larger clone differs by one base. The CDR3 bases are TGTGCCTGTGACGTACTGGGGGCTACGCGGGACACCCGACAGATGTTTTTC. Protein product: CACDVLGATRDTRQMFF. The chain couples TRDV2 to TRDJ3; 8 nucleotides align to TRDD3. The V and J ends lost 3 bases and 5 bases, in that order; junction bases with no gene match: 8. The CDR3 covers 17 residues. The germline V gene encodes CDR1 GEAIGNYY and CDR2 EKD.

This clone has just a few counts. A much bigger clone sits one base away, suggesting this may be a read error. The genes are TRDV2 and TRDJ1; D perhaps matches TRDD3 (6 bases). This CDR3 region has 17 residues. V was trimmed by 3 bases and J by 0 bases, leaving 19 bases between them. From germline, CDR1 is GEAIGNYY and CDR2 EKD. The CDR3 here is CACDARGIKKYTDKLIF. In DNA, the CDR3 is TGTGCCTGTGACGCGCGAGGGATAAAAAAATACACCGATAAACTCATCTTT.